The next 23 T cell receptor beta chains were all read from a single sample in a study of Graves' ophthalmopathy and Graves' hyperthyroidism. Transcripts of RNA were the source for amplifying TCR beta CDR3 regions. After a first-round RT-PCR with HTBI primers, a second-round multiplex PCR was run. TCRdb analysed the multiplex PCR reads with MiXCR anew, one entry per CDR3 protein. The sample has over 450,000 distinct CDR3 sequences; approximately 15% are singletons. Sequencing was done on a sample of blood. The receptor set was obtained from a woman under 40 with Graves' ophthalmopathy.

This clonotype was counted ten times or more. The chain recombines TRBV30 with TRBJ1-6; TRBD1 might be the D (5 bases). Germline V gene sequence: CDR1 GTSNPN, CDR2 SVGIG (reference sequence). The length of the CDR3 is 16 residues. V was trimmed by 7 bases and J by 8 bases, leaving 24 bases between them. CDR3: CASTILSGARDSPLHF. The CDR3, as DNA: TGTGCCTCAACGATCCTCTCCGGGGCCAGAGATTCACCCCTCCACTTT. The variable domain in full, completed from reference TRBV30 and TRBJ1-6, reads SQTIHQWPATLVQPVGSPLSLECTVEGTSNPNLYWYRQAAGRGLQLLFYSVGIGQISSEVPQNLSASRPQDRQFILSSKKLLLSDSGFYLCASTILSGARDSPLHFGNGTRLTVT.

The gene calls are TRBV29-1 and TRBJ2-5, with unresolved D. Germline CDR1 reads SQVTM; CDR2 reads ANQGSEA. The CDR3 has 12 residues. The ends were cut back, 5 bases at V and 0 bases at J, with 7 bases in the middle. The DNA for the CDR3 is TGCAGCGTTCGGACGGACCAAGAGACCCAGTACTTC. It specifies CSVRTDQETQYF.

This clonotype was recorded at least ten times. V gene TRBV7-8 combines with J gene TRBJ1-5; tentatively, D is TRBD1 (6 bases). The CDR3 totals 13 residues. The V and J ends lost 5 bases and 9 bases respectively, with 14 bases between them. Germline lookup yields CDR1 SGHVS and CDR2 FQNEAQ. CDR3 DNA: TGTGCCAGCAGCCAGACAGGACAGACGCCCCAGCATTTT. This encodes CASSQTGQTPQHF. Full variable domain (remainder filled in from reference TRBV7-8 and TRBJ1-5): GAGVSQSPRYKVAKRGQDVALRCDPISGHVSLFWYQQALGQGPEFLTYFQNEAQLDKSGLPSDRFFAERPEGSVSTLKIQRTQQEDSAVYLCASSQTGQTPQHFGDGTRLSIL.

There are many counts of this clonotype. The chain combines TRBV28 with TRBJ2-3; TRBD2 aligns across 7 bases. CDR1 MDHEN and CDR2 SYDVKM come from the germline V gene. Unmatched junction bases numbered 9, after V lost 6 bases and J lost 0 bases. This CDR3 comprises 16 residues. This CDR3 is CASSPVWRESTDTQYF. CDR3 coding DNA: TGTGCCAGCAGCCCCGTTTGGCGGGAGAGCACAGATACGCAGTATTTT.

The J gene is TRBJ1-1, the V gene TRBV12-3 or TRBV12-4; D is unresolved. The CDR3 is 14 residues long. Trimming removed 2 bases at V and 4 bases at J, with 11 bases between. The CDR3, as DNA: TGTGCCAGCAGTTTACGAAGGGTTAGCACTGAAGCTTTCTTT. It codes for CASSLRRVSTEAFF.

This chain's CDR3 is CASSTGQGDETWYNSPLHF. The CDR3 bases are TGTGCCAGCAGCACGGGACAGGGAGATGAGACGTGGTATAATTCACCCCTCCACTTT. The V gene is TRBV12-3 or TRBV12-4, the J gene TRBJ1-6, with 9 bases fitting TRBD1. Losses at the gene ends were 6 bases for V and 4 bases for J; bases not matched to a gene: 16. CDR3 length equals 19 residues.

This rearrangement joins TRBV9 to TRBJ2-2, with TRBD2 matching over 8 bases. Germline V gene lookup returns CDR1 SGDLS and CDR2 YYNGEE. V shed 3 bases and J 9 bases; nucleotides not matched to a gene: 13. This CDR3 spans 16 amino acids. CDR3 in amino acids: CASSALGLADTWELFF. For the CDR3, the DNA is TGTGCCAGCAGCGCCCTTGGACTAGCCGATACTTGGGAGCTGTTTTTT.

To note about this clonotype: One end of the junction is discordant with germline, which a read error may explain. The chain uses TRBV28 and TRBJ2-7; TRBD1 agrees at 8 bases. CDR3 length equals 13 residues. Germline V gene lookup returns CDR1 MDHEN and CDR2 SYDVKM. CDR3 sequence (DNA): TGCGCCAGCAGTTTCGGGACAGGTATCGAGCAGTACTTC. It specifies CASSFGTGIEQYF.

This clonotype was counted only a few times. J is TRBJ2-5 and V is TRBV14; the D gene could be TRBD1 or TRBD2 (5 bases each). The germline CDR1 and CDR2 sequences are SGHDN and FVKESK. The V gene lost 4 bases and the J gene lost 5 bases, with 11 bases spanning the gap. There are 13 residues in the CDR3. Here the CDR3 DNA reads TGTGCCAGCAGCCGGGGGTTTGCGGAGACCCAGTACTTC. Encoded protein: CASSRGFAETQYF. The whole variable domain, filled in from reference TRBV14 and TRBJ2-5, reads EAGVTQFPSHSVIEKGQTVTLRCDPISGHDNLYWYRRVMGKEIKFLLHFVKESKQDESGMPNNRFLAERTGGTYSTLKVQPAELEDSGVYFCASSRGFAETQYFGPGTRLLVL.

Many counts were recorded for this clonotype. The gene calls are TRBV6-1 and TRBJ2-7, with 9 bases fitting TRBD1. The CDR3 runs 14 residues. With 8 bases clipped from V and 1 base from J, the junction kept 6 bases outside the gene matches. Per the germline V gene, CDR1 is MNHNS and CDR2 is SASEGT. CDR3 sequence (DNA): TGTGCCAGCCAACTAGGGACAGGGTCCTACGAGCAGTACTTC. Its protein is CASQLGTGSYEQYF.

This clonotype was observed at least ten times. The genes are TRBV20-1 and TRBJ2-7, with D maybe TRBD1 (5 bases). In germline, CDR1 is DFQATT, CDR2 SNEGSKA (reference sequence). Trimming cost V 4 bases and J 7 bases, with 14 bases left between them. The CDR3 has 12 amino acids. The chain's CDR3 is CSATSRGWEQYF. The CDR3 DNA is TGCAGTGCTACGTCTAGGGGTTGGGAGCAGTACTTC.

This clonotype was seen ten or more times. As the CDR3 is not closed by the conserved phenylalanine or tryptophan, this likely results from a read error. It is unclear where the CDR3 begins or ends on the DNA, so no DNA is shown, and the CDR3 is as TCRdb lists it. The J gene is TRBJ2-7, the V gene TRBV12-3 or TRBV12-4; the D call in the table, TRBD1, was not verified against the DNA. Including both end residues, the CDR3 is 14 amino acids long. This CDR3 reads CASSPLYRGSEQWL.

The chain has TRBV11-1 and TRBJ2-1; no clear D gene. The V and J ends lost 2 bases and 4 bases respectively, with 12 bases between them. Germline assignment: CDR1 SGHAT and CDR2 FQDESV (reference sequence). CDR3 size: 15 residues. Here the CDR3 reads CASSLIGSWYNEQFF. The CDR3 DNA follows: TGTGCCAGCAGCTTAATCGGGTCTTGGTACAATGAGCAGTTCTTC.

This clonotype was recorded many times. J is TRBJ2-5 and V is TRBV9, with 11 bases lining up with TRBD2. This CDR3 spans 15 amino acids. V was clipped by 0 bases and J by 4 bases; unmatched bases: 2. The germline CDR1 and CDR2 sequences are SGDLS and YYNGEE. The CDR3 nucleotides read TGTGCCAGCAGCGTAGATGGGACTAGCGGAGAGACCCAGTACTTC. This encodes CASSVDGTSGETQYF.

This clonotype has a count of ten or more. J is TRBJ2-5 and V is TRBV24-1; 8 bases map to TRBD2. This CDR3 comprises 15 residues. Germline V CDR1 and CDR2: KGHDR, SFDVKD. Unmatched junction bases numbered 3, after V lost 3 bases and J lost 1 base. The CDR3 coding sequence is TGTGCCACCAGTGATCTGCGGGAGGCCCAAGAGACCCAGTACTTC. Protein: CATSDLREAQETQYF.

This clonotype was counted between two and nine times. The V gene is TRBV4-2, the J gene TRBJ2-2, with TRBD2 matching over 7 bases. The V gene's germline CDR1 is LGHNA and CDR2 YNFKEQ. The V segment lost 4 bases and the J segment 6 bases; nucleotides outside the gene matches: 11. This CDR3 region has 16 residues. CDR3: CASSPAAAGPPGELFF. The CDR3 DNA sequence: TGTGCCAGCAGCCCTGCTGCAGCGGGGCCTCCCGGGGAGCTGTTTTTT.

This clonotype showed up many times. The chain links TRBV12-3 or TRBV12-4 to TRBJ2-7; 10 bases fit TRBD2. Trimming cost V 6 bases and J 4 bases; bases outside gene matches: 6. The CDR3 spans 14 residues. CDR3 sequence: CASRKREGLYEQYF. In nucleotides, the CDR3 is TGTGCCAGCAGAAAGCGGGAGGGCCTGTACGAGCAGTACTTC.

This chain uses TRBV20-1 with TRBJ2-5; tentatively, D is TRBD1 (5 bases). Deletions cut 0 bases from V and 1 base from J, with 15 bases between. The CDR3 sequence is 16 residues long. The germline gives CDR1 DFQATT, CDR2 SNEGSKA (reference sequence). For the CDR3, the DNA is TGCAGTGCTAGAGATGGCTGGGCAGGGCGCCAAGAGACCCAGTACTTC. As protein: CSARDGWAGRQETQYF.

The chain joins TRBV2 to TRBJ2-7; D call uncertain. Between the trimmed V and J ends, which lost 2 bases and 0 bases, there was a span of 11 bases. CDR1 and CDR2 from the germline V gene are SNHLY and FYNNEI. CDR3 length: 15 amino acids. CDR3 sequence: CASSELWQVSYEQYF. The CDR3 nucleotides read TGTGCCAGCAGTGAATTGTGGCAGGTCTCCTACGAGCAGTACTTC.

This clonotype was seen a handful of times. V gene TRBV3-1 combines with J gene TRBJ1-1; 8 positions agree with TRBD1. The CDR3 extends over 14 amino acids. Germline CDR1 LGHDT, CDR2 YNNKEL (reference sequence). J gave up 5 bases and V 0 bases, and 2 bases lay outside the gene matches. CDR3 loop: CASSQEYRGTEAFF. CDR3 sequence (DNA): TGTGCCAGCAGCCAAGAATACAGGGGGACTGAAGCTTTCTTT.

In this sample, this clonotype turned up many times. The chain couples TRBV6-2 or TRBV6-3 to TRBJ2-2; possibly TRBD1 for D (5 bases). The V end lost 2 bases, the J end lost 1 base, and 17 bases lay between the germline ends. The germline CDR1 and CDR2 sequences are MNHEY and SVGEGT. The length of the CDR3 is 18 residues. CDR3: CASSYRTLYTVNTGELFF. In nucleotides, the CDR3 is TGTGCCAGCAGTTACAGGACATTATATACAGTGAACACCGGGGAGCTGTTTTTT.

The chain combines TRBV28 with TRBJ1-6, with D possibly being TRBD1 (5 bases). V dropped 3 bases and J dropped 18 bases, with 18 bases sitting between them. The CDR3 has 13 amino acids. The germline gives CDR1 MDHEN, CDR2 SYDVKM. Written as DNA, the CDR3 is TGTGCCAGCAGTTTTCGGGGACCTACAGCCCACCACTTT. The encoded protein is CASSFRGPTAHHF.

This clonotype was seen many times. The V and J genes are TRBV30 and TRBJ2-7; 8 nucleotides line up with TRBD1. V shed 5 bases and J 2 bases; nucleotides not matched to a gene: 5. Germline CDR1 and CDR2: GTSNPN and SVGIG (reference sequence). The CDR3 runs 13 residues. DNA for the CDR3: TGTGCCTGGGGACAGGGTCTTACCTACGAGCAGTACTTC. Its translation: CAWGQGLTYEQYF.